Listed here is a single TCR beta chain. Its antigen is currently unknown. The CDR3 has 15 residues. CDR1 and CDR2 (germline): SGDLS, YYNGEE. Trimming removed 0 bases from V and 6 bases from J, with 13 bases in between. Unique molecular identifiers were incorporated into the prepared TCRbeta library. TCRdb reprocessed the PCR reads with MiXCR, giving one entry per CDR3 protein. The table shows a few hundred thousand distinct CDR3 sequences, with 27% occurring only once. This sample was taken from a study of T-cell reconstitution after alpha-beta-depleted transplantation in children. Study results and limitations: It was surviving recipient T cells and thymic progenitors that gave some patients high TCRbeta diversity at day 60.

The sequencing used PBMCs, collected before TCRalphabeta/CD19-depleted stem cell transplant. This chain uses TRBV9 with TRBJ2-1, with D possibly being TRBD2 (5 bases). The sequence derives from a boy in the first two years of life with Wiskott-Aldrich syndrome, due to receive a stem cell transplant. As DNA, the CDR3 is TGTGCCAGCAGCGTAGAAGCGGCGATGTTCAATGAGCAGTTCTTC. Translated, it gives CASSVEAAMFNEQFF.